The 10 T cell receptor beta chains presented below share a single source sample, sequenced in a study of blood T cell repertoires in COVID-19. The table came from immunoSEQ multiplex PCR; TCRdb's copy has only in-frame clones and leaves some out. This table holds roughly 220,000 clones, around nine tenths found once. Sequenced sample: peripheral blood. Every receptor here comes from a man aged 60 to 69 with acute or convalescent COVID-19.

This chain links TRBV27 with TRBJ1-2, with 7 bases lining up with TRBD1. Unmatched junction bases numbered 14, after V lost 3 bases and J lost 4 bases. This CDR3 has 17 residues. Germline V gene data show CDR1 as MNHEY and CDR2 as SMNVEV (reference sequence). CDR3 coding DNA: TGTGCCAGCAGTTTCCTACCCCCCGACAGGGACCCCTATGGCTACACCTTC. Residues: CASSFLPPDRDPYGYTF.

This CDR3 is CASSQERAGSGTQYF. CDR3 bases: TGCGCCAGCAGCCAAGAGAGGGCGGGGTCCGGTACGCAGTATTTT. This chain joins TRBV4-3 and TRBJ2-3; the D gene is possibly TRBD2 (6 bases). Germline V gene sequence: CDR1 LGHNA, CDR2 YSLEER. The V end lost 0 bases, the J end lost 8 bases, and 15 bases lay between the germline ends. The CDR3 is made up of 15 amino acids.

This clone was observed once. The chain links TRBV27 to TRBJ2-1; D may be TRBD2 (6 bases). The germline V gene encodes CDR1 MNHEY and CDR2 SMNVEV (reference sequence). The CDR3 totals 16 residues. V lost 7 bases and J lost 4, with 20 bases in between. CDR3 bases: TGTGCCAGCACCCTGTTAGGAGGGATGGGTTACAATGAGCAGTTCTTC. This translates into CASTLLGGMGYNEQFF.

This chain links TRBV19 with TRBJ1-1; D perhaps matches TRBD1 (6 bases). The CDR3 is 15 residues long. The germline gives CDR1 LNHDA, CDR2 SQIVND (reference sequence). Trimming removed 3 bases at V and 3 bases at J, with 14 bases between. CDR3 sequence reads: CASSMLGQWDTEAFF. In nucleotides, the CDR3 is TGTGCCAGTAGTATGCTTGGACAGTGGGACACTGAAGCTTTCTTT.

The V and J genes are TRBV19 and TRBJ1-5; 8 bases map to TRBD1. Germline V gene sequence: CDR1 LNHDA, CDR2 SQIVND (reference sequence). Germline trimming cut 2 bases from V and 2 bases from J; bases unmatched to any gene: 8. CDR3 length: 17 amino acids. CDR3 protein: CASSIRHRGVGNQPQHF. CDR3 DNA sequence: TGTGCCAGTAGTATACGCCACAGGGGGGTCGGCAATCAGCCCCAGCATTTT.

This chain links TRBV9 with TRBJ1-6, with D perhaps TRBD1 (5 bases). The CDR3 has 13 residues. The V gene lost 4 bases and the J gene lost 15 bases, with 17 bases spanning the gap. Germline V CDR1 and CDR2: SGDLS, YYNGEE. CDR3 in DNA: TGTGCCAGCAGCCCCGGTCAGGGCCCTCGCCTCCACTTT. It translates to CASSPGQGPRLHF. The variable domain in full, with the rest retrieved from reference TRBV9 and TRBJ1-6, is DSGVTQTPKHLITATGQRVTLRCSPRSGDLSVYWYQQSLDQGLQFLIQYYNGEERAKGNILERFSAQQFPDLHSELNLSSLELGDSALYFCASSPGQGPRLHFGNGTRLTVT.

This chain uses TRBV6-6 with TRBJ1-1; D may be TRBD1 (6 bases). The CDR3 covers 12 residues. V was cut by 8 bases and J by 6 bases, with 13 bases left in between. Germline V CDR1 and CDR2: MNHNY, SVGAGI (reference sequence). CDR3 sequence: CASAQGRAEAFF. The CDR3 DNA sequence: TGTGCCAGCGCCCAGGGGAGGGCTGAAGCTTTCTTT.

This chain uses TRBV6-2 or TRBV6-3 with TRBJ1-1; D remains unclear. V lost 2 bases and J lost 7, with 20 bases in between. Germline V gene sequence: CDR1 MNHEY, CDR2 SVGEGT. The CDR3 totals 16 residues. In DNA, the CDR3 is TGTGCCAGCAGTTACGAGGTCTGGGTGGCGCCGGGTGAAGCTTTCTTT. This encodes CASSYEVWVAPGEAFF.

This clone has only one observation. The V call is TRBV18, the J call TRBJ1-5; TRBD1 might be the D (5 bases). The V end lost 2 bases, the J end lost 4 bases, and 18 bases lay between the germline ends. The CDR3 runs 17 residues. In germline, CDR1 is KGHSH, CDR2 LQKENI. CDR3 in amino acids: CASSPGSGLSGNQPQHF. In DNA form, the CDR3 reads TGTGCCAGCTCACCAGGTTCGGGACTCAGCGGTAATCAGCCCCAGCATTTT.

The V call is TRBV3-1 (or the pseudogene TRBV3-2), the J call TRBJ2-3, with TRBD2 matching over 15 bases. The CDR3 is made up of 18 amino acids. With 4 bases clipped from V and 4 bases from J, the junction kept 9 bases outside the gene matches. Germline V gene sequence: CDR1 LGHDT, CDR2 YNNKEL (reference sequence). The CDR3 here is CASSPWTSGGALADTQYF. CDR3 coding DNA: TGTGCCAGCAGCCCCTGGACTAGCGGGGGGGCGCTCGCAGATACGCAGTATTTT.